This T cell receptor (beta chain) was recovered during a study of shared clonotypes between healthy human individuals. On this clone itself: The antigen remains unidentified.

CDR3 length equals 16 residues. The ends lost 4 bases at V and 6 bases at J; junction bases unmatched: 9. CDR1 SNHLY and CDR2 FYNNEI come from the germline V gene. The repertoire was sequenced with immunoSEQ multiplex PCR; TCRdb's copy has only in-frame clones and lacks some. The data contain approximately 1.1 million clones, 75% to 80% of them singletons. The study's findings and limits: Clonotype sharing among donors was thought likely to change with sequencing depth.

The sample consisted of memory CD4+ T cells from PBMCs. The subset was: CD45RA-negative fraction. The receptor was derived from a man aged 18 to 30 in good health. Some clones in this sample may be carry-over from other donors' samples. This sequence joins TRBV2 and TRBJ2-2; 9 bases are a match to TRBD2. CDR3 DNA sequence: TGTGCCAGCAGTGGGGGCGGGAGGGCCTGGGCCGGGGAGCTGTTTTTT. It is translated as CASSGGGRAWAGELFF.